Each of the 3 T cell receptor beta chains below was sequenced from the same sample in a study of blood T cell repertoires in COVID-19. TCRdb keeps only in-frame clones here, not all; method: immunoSEQ multiplex PCR. This table has some 90,000 clones, roughly nine tenths appearing once. Sequencing used peripheral blood. Receptor source: a man in his forties or fifties with acute or convalescent COVID-19.

V usage is TRBV6-5 and J usage is TRBJ2-5, with D possibly matching TRBD2 (5 bases). Trimming removed 8 bases from V and 2 bases from J, with 15 bases in between. The V gene's germline CDR1 is MNHEY and CDR2 SVGAGI. CDR3 length equals 14 residues. CDR3 in DNA: TGTGCCAGCGGGCACTCGGACTTACAAGAGACCCAGTACTTC. This gives the protein CASGHSDLQETQYF.

This chain uses TRBV3-1 (or the pseudogene TRBV3-2) with TRBJ1-5, with TRBD1 matching over 10 bases. The V gene's germline CDR1 is LGHDT and CDR2 YNNKEL (reference sequence). V lost 5 bases to trimming and J lost 7 bases; unmatched junction nucleotides: 8. This CDR3 has 15 residues. CDR3 DNA sequence: TGTGCCAGCAGCGAAATCCCGGGACAGGGGCAGCCCCAGCATTTT. This codes for CASSEIPGQGQPQHF.

The chain couples TRBV30 to TRBJ1-1, with 9 nucleotides matching TRBD1. The CDR3 has 15 residues. Trimming removed 5 bases from V and 2 bases from J; junction bases left unmatched: 9. Germline CDR1 is GTSNPN and CDR2 is SVGIG (reference sequence). In nucleotides, the CDR3 is TGTGCCTGGCACTACTCGGACAGGGGTAACACTGAAGCTTTCTTT. It specifies CAWHYSDRGNTEAFF.